The source of this T cell receptor (beta chain) is a study of shared clonotypes between healthy human individuals. On the study more broadly: Three CD4 naive, three CD4 memory, two CD8 naive and one CD8 memory plate were used per donor. General study points: Across several donors, naive CD4 shared roughly 5.2%, naive CD8 3.5% to 4%, memory CD4 roughly 2.4%, memory CD8 0.4%. Memory subsets generally showed smaller estimated richness than naive subsets did.

In the case of this clone: Its antigen is currently unknown.

Genomic DNA (from each subset) was split evenly across several immunoSEQ plates. TCRdb keeps only in-frame clones here, not all; method: immunoSEQ multiplex PCR. The table has some 2,000,000 clones, approximately 95% seen once; the top ten hold 0.13%. Looked up from germline, CDR1 is LNHNV and CDR2 is YYDKDF (reference sequence). V lost 2 bases and J 4 bases, leaving 9 bases between the germline ends. The CDR3 length is 14 residues. The sequenced sample was naive CD4+ T cells sorted from blood. Subset of the sample: CD45RA+ positively selected. This TCR was sampled from a man aged 18 to 29 in good health. This sequence joins TRBV15 and TRBJ2-1; D gene ambiguous. The DNA of the CDR3 is TGTGCCACCAGCAGATCGCCTGAGTACAATGAGCAGTTCTTC. This gives the protein CATSRSPEYNEQFF.